The clone carrying this T cell receptor (beta chain) was recorded many times. Its antigen remains unknown. The V end lost 0 bases, the J end lost 3 bases, and 9 bases lay between the germline ends. The CDR3 length is 16 residues. The germline gives CDR1 LGHNA, CDR2 YNFKEQ. This sample was taken from a study of Graves' ophthalmopathy and Graves' hyperthyroidism. In the study overall: Sampling took place at initial diagnosis, with peripheral blood obtained before any treatment. Study-wide results and limits: A model of 13 signatures distinguished ophthalmopathy from stable hyperthyroidism at around 91% sensitivity and roughly 81% specificity.

TCR beta CDR3 amplification used RNA transcripts. HTBI-primed RT-PCR formed the first round, and a multiplex PCR formed the second. MiXCR, applied by TCRdb to the multiplex PCR reads, yields one record per CDR3 protein. The table lists 500,000 to 800,000 distinct CDR3 sequences, about 41% of them singletons, with over 2.5% in the top ten. Out of about 9.6 ml of fresh peripheral blood, PBMCs were obtained. This sequence originates from an adult man with Graves' ophthalmopathy. Sequencing was carried out using peripheral blood. The genes are TRBV4-2 and TRBJ1-6; possibly TRBD1 for D (6 bases). For the CDR3, the DNA is TGTGCCAGCAGCCAAGAGGGGGCGCGCTATAATTCACCCCTCCACTTT. Its translation: CASSQEGARYNSPLHF.